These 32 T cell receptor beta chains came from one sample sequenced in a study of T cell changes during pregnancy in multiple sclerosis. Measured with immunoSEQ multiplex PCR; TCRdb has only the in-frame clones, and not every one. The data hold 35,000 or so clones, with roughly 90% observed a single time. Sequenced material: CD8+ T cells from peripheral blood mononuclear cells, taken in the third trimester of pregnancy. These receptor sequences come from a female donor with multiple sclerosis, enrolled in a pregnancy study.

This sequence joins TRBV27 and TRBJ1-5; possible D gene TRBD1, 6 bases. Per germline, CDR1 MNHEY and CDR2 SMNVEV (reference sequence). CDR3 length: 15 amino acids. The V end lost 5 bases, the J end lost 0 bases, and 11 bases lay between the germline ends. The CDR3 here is CASSHTGFSNQPQHF. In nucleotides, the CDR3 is TGTGCCAGCAGTCATACAGGGTTTAGCAATCAGCCCCAGCATTTT.

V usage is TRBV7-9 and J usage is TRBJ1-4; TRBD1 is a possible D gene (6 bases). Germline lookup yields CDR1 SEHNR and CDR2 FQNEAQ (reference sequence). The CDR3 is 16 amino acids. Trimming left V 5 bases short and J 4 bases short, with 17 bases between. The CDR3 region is CASSLKGGPRNEKLFF. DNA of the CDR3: TGTGCCAGCAGCCTCAAAGGGGGACCCCGTAATGAAAAACTGTTTTTT. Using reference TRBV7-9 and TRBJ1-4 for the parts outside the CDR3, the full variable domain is DTGVSQNPRHKITKRGQNVTFRCDPISEHNRLYWYRQTLGQGPEFLTYFQNEAQLEKSRLLSDRFSAERPKGSFSTLEIQRTEQGDSAMYLCASSLKGGPRNEKLFFGSGTQLSVL.

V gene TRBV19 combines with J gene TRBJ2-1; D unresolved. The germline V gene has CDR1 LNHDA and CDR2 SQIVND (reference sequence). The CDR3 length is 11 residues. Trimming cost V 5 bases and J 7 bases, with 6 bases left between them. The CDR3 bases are TGTGCCAGTAGTGCGAGAAATGAGCAGTTCTTC. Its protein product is CASSARNEQFF. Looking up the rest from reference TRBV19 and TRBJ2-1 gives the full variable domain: DGGITQSPKYLFRKEGQNVTLSCEQNLNHDAMYWYRQDPGQGLRLIYYSQIVNDFQKGDIAEGYSVSREKKESFPLTVTSAQKNPTAFYLCASSARNEQFFGPGTRLTVL.

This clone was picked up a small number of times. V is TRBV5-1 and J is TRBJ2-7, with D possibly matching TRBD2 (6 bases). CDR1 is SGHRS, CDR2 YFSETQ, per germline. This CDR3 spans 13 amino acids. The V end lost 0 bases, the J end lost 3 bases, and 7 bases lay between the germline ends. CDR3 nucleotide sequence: TGCGCCAGCAGCTTGGTGGGACTCTACGAGCAGTACTTC. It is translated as CASSLVGLYEQYF.

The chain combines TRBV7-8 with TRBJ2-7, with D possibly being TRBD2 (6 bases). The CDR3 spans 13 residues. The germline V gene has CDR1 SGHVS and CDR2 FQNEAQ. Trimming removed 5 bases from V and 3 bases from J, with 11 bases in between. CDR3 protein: CASSPEGFYEQYF. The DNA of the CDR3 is TGTGCCAGCAGCCCGGAGGGTTTCTACGAGCAGTACTTC.

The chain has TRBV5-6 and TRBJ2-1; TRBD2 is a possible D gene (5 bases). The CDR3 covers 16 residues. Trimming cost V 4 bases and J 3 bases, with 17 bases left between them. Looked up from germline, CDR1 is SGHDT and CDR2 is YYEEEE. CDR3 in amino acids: CASSPLTSWNYNEQFF. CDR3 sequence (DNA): TGTGCCAGCAGCCCGCTTACTAGTTGGAACTACAATGAGCAGTTCTTC.

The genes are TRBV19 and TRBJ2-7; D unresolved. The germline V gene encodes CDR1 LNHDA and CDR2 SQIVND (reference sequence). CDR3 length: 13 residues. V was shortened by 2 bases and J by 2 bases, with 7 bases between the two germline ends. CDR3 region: CASSITMAYEQYF. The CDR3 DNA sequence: TGTGCCAGTAGTATAACTATGGCCTACGAGCAGTACTTC.

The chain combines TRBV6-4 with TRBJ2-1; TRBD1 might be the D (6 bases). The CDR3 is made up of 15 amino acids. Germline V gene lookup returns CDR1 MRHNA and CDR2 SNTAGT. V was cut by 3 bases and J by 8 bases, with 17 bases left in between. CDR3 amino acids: CASSELNRVGDEQFF. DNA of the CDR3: TGTGCCAGCAGTGAACTAAACAGGGTAGGTGATGAGCAGTTCTTC.

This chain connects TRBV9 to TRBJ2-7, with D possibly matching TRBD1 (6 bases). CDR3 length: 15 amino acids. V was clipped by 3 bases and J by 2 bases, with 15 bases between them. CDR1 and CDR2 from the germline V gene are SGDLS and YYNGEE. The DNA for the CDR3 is TGTGCCAGCAGCGGATTCCAGGACAGCACCTACGAGCAGTACTTC. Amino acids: CASSGFQDSTYEQYF. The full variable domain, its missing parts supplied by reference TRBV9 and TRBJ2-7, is DSGVTQTPKHLITATGQRVTLRCSPRSGDLSVYWYQQSLDQGLQFLIQYYNGEERAKGNILERFSAQQFPDLHSELNLSSLELGDSALYFCASSGFQDSTYEQYFGPGTRLTVT.

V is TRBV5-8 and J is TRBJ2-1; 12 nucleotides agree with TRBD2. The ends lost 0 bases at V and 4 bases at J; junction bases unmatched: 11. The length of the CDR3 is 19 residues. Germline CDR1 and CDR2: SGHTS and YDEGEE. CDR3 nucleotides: TGTGCCAGCAGCTTGGTGCTAGCGGGAGGGAGGAAAATATACAATGAGCAGTTCTTC. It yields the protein CASSLVLAGGRKIYNEQFF.

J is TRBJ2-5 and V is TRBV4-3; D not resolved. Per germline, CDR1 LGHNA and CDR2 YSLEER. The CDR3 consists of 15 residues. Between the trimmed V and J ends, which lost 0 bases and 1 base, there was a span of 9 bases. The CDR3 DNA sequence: TGCGCCAGCAGCCAAGATCGTAGCTTCCAAGAGACCCAGTACTTC. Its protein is CASSQDRSFQETQYF.

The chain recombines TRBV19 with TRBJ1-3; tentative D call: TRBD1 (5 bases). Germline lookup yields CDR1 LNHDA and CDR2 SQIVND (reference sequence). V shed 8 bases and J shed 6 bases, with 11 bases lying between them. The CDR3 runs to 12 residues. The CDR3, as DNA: TGTGCCAGTGCAGGGATGGAAAACACCATATATTTT. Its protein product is CASAGMENTIYF.

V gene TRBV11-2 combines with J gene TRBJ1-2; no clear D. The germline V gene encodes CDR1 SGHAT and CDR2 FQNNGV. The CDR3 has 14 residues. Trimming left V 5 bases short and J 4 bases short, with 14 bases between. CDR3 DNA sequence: TGTGCCAGCAGCCCCGCCTCCGGACTCTATGGCTACACCTTC. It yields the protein CASSPASGLYGYTF.

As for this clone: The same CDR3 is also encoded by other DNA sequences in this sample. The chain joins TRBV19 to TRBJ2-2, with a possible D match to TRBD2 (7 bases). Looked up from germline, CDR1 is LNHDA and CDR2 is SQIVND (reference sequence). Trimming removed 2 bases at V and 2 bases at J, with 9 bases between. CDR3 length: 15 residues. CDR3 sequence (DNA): TGTGCCAGTAGTATAACGGGGGGCAACACCGGGGAGCTGTTTTTT. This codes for CASSITGGNTGELFF. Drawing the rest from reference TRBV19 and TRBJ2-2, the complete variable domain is DGGITQSPKYLFRKEGQNVTLSCEQNLNHDAMYWYRQDPGQGLRLIYYSQIVNDFQKGDIAEGYSVSREKKESFPLTVTSAQKNPTAFYLCASSITGGNTGELFFGEGSRLTVL.

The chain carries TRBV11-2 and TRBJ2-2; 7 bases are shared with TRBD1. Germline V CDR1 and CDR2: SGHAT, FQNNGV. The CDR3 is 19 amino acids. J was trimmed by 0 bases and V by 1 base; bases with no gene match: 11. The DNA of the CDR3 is TGTGCCAGCAGCTTAGGACGACAGGGCTCGGACCCGAACACCGGGGAGCTGTTTTTT. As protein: CASSLGRQGSDPNTGELFF.

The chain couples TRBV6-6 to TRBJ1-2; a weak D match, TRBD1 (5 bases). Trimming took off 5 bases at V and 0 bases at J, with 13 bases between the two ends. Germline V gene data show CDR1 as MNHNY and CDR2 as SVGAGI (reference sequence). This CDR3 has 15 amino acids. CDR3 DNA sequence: TGTGCCAGCAGTGCAACAGGCCCTGCTAACTATGGCTACACCTTC. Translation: CASSATGPANYGYTF.

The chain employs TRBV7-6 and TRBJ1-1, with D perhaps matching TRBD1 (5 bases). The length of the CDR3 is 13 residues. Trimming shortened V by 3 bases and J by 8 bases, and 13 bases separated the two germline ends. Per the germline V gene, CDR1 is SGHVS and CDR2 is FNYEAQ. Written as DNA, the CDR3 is TGTGCCAGCAGCTTGGGAACCCAGGGAGAAGCTTTCTTT. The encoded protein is CASSLGTQGEAFF. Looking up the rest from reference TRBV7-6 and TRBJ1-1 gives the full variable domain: GAGVSQSPRYKVTKRGQDVALRCDPISGHVSLYWYRQALGQGPEFLTYFNYEAQQDKSGLPNDRFSAERPEGSISTLTIQRTEQRDSAMYRCASSLGTQGEAFFGQGTRLTVV.

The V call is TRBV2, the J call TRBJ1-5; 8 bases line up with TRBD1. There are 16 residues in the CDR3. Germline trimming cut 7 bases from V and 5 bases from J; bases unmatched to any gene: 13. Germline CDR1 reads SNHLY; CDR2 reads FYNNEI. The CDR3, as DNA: TGTGCCAGCACACGACAGTATAACAGGGGGGATCAGCCCCAGCATTTT. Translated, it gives CASTRQYNRGDQPQHF.

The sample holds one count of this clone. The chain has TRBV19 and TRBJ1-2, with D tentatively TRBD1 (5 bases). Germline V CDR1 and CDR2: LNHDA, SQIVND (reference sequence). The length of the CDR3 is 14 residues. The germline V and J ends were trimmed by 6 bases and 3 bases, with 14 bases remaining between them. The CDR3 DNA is TGTGCCAGTAGGGCAGGGCAGGGTGACTATGGCTACACCTTC. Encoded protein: CASRAGQGDYGYTF. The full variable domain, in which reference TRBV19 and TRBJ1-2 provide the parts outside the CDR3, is DGGITQSPKYLFRKEGQNVTLSCEQNLNHDAMYWYRQDPGQGLRLIYYSQIVNDFQKGDIAEGYSVSREKKESFPLTVTSAQKNPTAFYLCASRAGQGDYGYTFGSGTRLTVV.

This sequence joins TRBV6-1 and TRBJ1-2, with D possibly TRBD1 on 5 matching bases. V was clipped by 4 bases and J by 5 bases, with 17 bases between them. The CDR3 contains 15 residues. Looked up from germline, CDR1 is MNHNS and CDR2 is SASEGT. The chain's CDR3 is CASSGPPAGPYGYTF. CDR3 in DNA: TGTGCCAGCAGTGGACCTCCAGCGGGGCCGTATGGCTACACCTTC.

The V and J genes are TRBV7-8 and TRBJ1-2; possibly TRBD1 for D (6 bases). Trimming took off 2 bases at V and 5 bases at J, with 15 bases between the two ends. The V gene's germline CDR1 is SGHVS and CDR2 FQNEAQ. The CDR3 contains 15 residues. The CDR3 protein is CASSLWAGDPYGYTF. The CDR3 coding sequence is TGTGCCAGCAGCTTATGGGCAGGGGACCCGTATGGCTACACCTTC.

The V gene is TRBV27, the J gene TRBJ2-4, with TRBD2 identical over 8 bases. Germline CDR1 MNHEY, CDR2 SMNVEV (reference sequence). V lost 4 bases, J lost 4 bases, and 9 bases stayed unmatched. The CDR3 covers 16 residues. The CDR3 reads CASSSLLLAGKNIQYF. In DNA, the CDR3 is TGTGCCAGCAGTTCCCTGCTCCTAGCGGGTAAAAACATTCAGTACTTC.

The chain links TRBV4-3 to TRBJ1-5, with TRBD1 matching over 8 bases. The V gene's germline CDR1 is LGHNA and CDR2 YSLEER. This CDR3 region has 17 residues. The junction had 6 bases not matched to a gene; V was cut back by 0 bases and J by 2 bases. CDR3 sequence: CASSQDATGAGNQPQHF. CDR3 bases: TGCGCCAGCAGCCAAGACGCGACAGGGGCAGGCAATCAGCCCCAGCATTTT.

The CDR3 DNA reads as TGTGCCAGCAGTGTCTCCCATTACTTCCAGGTTTCCTATTCCTACGAGCAGTACTTC. Translated, it gives CASSVSHYFQVSYSYEQYF. This chain links TRBV2 with TRBJ2-7; no clear D. V was pared by 4 bases and J by 1 base, with 26 bases between. The length of the CDR3 is 19 residues. The germline gives CDR1 SNHLY, CDR2 FYNNEI.

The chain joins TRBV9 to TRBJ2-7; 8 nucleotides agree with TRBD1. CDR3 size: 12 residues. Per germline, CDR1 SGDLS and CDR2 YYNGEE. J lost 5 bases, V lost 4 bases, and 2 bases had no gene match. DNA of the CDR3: TGTGCCAGCAGCTCAGGGGGCGACGAGCAGTACTTC. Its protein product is CASSSGGDEQYF.

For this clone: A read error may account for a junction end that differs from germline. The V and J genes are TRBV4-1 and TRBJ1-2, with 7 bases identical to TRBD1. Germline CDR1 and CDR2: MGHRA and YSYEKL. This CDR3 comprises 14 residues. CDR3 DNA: TGCGCCAGCAGCCAACCGGACAGGACCTATGGCTACATCTTC. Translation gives CASSQPDRTYGYIF.

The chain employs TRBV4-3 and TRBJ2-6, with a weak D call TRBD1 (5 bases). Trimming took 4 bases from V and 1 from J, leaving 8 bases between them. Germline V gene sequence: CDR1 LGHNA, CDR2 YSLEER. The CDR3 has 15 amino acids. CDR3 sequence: CASSPDSSGANVLTF. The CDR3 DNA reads TGCGCCAGCAGCCCCGACAGTTCTGGGGCCAACGTCCTGACTTTC.

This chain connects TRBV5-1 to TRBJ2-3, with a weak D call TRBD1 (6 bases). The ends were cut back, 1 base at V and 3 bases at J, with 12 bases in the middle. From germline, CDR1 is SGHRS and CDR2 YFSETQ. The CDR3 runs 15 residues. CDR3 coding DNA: TGCGCCAGCAGCTTGACAGGGTTTTCTACAGATACGCAGTATTTT. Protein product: CASSLTGFSTDTQYF.

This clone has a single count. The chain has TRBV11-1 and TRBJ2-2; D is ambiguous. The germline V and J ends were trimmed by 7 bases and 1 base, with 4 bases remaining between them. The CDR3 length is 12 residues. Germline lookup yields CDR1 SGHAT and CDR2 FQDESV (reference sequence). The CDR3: CASKQNTGELFF. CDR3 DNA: TGTGCCAGCAAACAGAACACCGGGGAGCTGTTTTTT. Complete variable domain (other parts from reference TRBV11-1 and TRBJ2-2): EAEVAQSPRYKITEKSQAVAFWCDPISGHATLYWYRQILGQGPELLVQFQDESVVDDSQLPKDRFSAERLKGVDSTLKIQPAELGDSAMYLCASKQNTGELFFGEGSRLTVL.

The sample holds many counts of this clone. CDR3 bases: TGTGCCAGCTGTTGTGAGCGGCAAGAGACCCAGTACTTC. Protein: CASCCERQETQYF. This rearrangement joins TRBV6-5 to TRBJ2-5; D might be TRBD2 (5 bases). Germline values: CDR1 MNHEY, CDR2 SVGAGI. The CDR3 has 13 amino acids. The ends were cut back, 8 bases at V and 2 bases at J, with 12 bases in the middle.

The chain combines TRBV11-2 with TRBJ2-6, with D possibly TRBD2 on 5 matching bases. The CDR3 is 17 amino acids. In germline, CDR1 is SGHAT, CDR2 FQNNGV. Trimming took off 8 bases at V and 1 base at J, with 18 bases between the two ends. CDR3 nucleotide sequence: TGTGCCAGCGGACTCCCAAAGTCTGGATCTGGGGCCAACGTCCTGACTTTC. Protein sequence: CASGLPKSGSGANVLTF.

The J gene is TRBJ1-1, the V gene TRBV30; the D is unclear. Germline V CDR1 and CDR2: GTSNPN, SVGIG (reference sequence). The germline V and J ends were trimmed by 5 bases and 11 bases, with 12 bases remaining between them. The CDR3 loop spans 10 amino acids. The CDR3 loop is CAWVGGQAFF. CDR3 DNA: TGTGCCTGGGTAGGAGGGCAGGCTTTCTTT.